This TCR beta chain was captured by sequencing in a study of blood T cell repertoires in COVID-19 (dated by TCRdb to about 2020). As for the study more broadly: Samples from collaborators originated in the United States, Italy and Spain and spanned both the acute and convalescent phases of COVID-19. The prospective study material was composed of cDNA or gDNA derived from T cells, B-cell-depleted T cells, or PBMCs. The dataset comprised deeply sampled blood TCRbeta repertoires from subjects exposed to, actively infected with, or recovered from COVID-19. The repertoires were made available in a free public database intended to serve as a resource for research on the immune response to SARS-CoV-2. The samples were drawn from the first 160 participants of the ongoing ImmuneRACE study and from over a thousand subjects provided by 6 global collaborators. Nearly every sample came with metadata listing a de-identified subject ID, COVID-19 status, age in years and sex. Where available, HLA class I and class II types were taken from metadata supplied by the sample provider and were not determined by assay-based typing.

The immunoSEQ Assay, a bias-controlled multiplex PCR, was used to amplify TCRbeta CDR3 regions from genomic DNA. The authors' pipeline ran thus. Within the assay, amplification of reference gene primers was used to estimate how many nucleated cells each sample contained. To quantify the absolute abundance of each unique TCRbeta CDR3 rearrangement, sequence reads were collapsed and filtered. For each sample, productive Simpson clonality was calculated as the square root of Simpson's diversity index across productive rearrangements. TCRdb retrieved this table from immuneACCESS and kept in-frame rearrangements only. Not all clones are present; in checked studies, unresolved V genes account for under half, and no reason is known for the remainder. From that table come the V and J calls and clone size; the DNA was used to work out D and trimming. The sample profile shows 200,000 or so clones; approximately 92% of them were found once. In total, the top ten clones hold about 3.5% of the sample.

The full study reports these points: How much clinical and demographic metadata was included differed by source and by participant, and the metadata was provided uncurated.

In the case of this clone: No cognate antigen has been identified for it. No per-base quality is available; no much larger clone lies one base away.

Participants in the prospective study were aged roughly 18 to 95 years, lived in over 20 United States geographic areas, and enrolled through a virtual design. To assign participants to cohorts, the prospective study relied on clinical history that participants themselves reported in a screening survey and a study questionnaire. In the prospective study, whole blood, serum and a nasopharyngeal or oropharyngeal swab were collected from each participant by mobile phlebotomists. Over an approximately 2-month period, participants in the prospective study had the option of providing additional blood draws and questionnaires. Before DNA extraction, prospective study blood samples were shipped either frozen or at room temperature. Its CDR3 holds 14 amino acids, cysteine through phenylalanine. Solely the CDR3 DNA is kept, with 42 bases framed from the first base. After removal of 4 bases from V and 7 bases from J, the junction retains 8 bases not matched to a gene. The germline V gene sets CDR1 to MDHEN and CDR2 to SYDVKM.

This receptor chain uses TRBV28 and TRBJ1-1; TRBD1 lines up with 8 middle nucleotides. The sample consisted of PBMCs or T cells enriched from blood (not recorded which). The TCR sequence derives from a woman aged 18-29 years in a cohort exposed to, infected with or recovered from COVID-19 (not recorded which). The DNA sequence is as follows: TGTGCCAGCAGTTCGTCCCGGGACAGGTTTGAAGCTTTCTTT. This is translated as CASSSSRDRFEAFF.